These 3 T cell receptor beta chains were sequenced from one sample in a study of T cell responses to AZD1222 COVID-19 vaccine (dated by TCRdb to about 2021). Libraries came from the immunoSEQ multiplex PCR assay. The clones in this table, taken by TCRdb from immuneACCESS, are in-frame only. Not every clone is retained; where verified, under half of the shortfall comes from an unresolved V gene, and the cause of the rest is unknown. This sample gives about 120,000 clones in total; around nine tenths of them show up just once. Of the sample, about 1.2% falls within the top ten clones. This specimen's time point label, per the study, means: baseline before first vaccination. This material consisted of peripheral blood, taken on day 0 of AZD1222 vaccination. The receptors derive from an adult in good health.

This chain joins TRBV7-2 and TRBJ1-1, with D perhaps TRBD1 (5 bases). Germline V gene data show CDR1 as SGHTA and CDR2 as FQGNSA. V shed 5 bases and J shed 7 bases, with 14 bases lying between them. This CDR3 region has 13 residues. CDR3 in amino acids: CASSRSPGLEAFF. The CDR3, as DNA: TGTGCCAGCAGCCGATCTCCAGGGCTTGAAGCTTTCTTT.

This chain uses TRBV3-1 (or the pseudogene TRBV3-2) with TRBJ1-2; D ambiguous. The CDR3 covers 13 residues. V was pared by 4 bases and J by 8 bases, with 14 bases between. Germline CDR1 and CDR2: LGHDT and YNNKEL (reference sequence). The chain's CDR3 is CASSPSVQWGYTF. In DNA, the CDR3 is TGTGCCAGCAGCCCCTCGGTCCAGTGGGGCTACACCTTC.

DNA of the CDR3: TGTGCCAGCAGTTTTCCACCAGGGGTAAAACTGTTTTTT. Encoded protein: CASSFPPGVKLFF. The V gene is TRBV12-3 or TRBV12-4, the J gene TRBJ1-4; maybe TRBD1 (6 bases). The CDR3 spans 13 residues. V lost 3 bases and J 10 bases, leaving 12 bases between the germline ends.